The rows below give T cell receptor beta chains drawn from one sample of a study of blood T cell repertoires in COVID-19. Some clones are missing from TCRdb's copy, which holds only in-frame ones; the method was immunoSEQ multiplex PCR. The sample has tens of thousands of clones, 75% to 95% seen once. The sequenced sample consisted of peripheral blood. All receptors come from a man aged 55 to 70 with acute or convalescent COVID-19. The CDR3 runs from the conserved cysteine through the conserved F or W. D genes are given only for firm matches. A row's size may be missing; if present it is once, few, many or a size class.

>TRBJ1-5|.|.|TRBV7-4
CASSLREGDQPQHF
TGTGCCAGCAGCCTTAGGGAAGGGGATCAGCCCCAGCATTTT
>TRBJ2-5|.|.|TRBV5-1
CASSLSGGQRSQYF
TGCGCCAGCAGCTTATCTGGCGGGCAACGGTCCCAGTACTTC
>TRBJ2-5|.|TRBD2|TRBV5-4
CASSPGLLETQYF
TGTGCCAGCAGCCCGGGACTATTGGAGACCCAGTACTTC
>TRBJ1-2|.|TRBD1|TRBV29-1
CSVAPDRGPRYGYTF
TGCAGCGTTGCGCCGGACAGGGGGCCAAGATATGGCTACACCTTC
>TRBJ2-2|.|.|TRBV4-3
CASSQEQGTGELFF
TGCGCCAGCAGCCAAGAACAGGGCACCGGGGAGCTGTTTTTT
>TRBJ2-3|.|.|TRBV2
CASSDVTRLTDTQYF
TGTGCCAGCAGTGACGTGACTAGACTCACAGATACGCAGTATTTT
>TRBJ1-1|.|TRBD1|TRBV28
CASSLTDRATEAFF
TGTGCCAGCAGCCTAACGGACAGGGCAACTGAAGCTTTCTTT
>TRBJ2-7|.|.|TRBV11-2
CASSLGGAGSSYEQYF
TGTGCCAGCAGCTTAGGAGGAGCGGGTAGCTCCTACGAGCAGTACTTC
>TRBJ1-1|.|.|TRBV19
CASSPYPPEAFF
TGTGCCAGTAGTCCTTATCCCCCTGAAGCTTTCTTT
>TRBJ1-2|.|.|TRBV5-4
CASSLGALDYGYTF
TGTGCCAGCAGCTTAGGGGCATTGGACTATGGCTACACCTTC
>TRBJ2-1|.|TRBD2|TRBV28
CASSPSGASYNEQFF
TGTGCCAGCAGTCCTAGCGGGGCCTCCTACAATGAGCAGTTCTTC
>TRBJ2-2|.|TRBD2|TRBV19
CASSSSGTSGSTGELFF
TGTGCCAGTAGTAGTTCTGGGACTAGCGGGAGCACCGGGGAGCTGTTTTTT
>TRBJ2-7|.|.|TRBV7-2
CASSLGRGSYEQYF
TGTGCCAGCAGCTTAGGACGGGGATCCTACGAGCAGTACTTC
>TRBJ2-5|.|.|TRBV18
CASSPWDQTGQETQYF
TGTGCCAGCTCACCGTGGGACCAGACAGGACAAGAGACCCAGTACTTC
>TRBJ2-2|.|.|TRBV11-3
CASSPLVGDTGELFF
TGTGCCAGCAGCCCTCTGGTGGGAGACACCGGGGAGCTGTTTTTT
>TRBJ2-1|.|TRBD2|TRBV4-1
CASSQDSSGGTSYNEQFF
TGCGCCAGCAGCCAAGATAGCAGCGGGGGGACGTCCTACAATGAGCAGTTCTTC
>TRBJ2-1|.|TRBD2|TRBV27
CASSSPATSLEQFF
TGTGCCAGCAGTTCACCTGCGACTAGCTTAGAGCAGTTCTTC
>TRBJ1-2|.|.|TRBV6-5
CASSYSQGPGGYTF
TGTGCCAGCAGTTATTCACAGGGCCCTGGTGGCTACACCTTC
>TRBJ2-2|.|TRBD2|TRBV29-1
CSGMSSGRTGELFF
TGCAGCGGTATGTCTAGCGGTCGAACCGGGGAGCTGTTTTTT
>TRBJ1-2|.|.|TRBV7-9
CASSPTQGNYGYTF
TGTGCCAGCAGCCCAACCCAGGGGAACTATGGCTACACCTTC
>TRBJ2-1|.|.|TRBV28
CASRRVSPNEQFF
TGTGCCAGCAGACGGGTCAGCCCAAATGAGCAGTTCTTC
>TRBJ2-2|.|TRBD1|TRBV5-8
CASSLLGQLNTGELFF
TGTGCCAGCAGCTTATTGGGACAGTTGAACACCGGGGAGCTGTTTTTT
>TRBJ2-7|once|TRBD2|TRBV11-1
CASSPAGGGNEQYF
TGTGCCAGCAGCCCAGCGGGAGGTGGCAACGAGCAGTACTTC
>TRBJ2-5|.|.|TRBV9
CASSVSSQLIQETQYF
TGTGCCAGCAGCGTTTCTAGCCAACTTATCCAAGAGACCCAGTACTTC
>TRBJ2-7|once|TRBD1|TRBV2
CASSAARRTGSTYEQYF
TGTGCCAGCAGTGCCGCTAGAAGGACAGGGAGTACCTACGAGCAGTACTTC
>TRBJ2-6|.|TRBD1|TRBV19
CASSTTGTGASGANVLTF
TGTGCCAGTAGTACAACCGGGACAGGGGCCTCAGGGGCCAACGTCCTGACTTTC
>TRBJ1-2|.|.|TRBV19
CASSDRTGYYGYTF
TGTGCCAGTAGTGACAGAACAGGGTACTATGGCTACACCTTC
>TRBJ2-7|.|TRBD2|TRBV28
CASGSSGTYEQYF
TGTGCCAGCGGTTCTAGCGGTACCTACGAGCAGTACTTC
>TRBJ2-3|.|TRBD2|TRBV2
CASSSPLAVTSTDTQYF
TGTGCCAGCAGCTCGCCTCTAGCGGTAACTAGCACAGATACGCAGTATTTT
>TRBJ2-7|.|.|TRBV6-5
CASTEGYEQYF
TGTGCCAGCACCGAGGGCTACGAGCAGTACTTC
>TRBJ2-5|.|.|TRBV28
CASRRAAETQYF
TGTGCCAGCAGGAGGGCGGCAGAGACCCAGTACTTC
>TRBJ2-3|.|TRBD2|TRBV30
CALSTSGRSDTQYF
TGTGCCTTGTCTACTAGCGGGAGGTCGGATACGCAGTATTTT
>TRBJ2-2|once|TRBD2|TRBV9
CASSLRTSGGGELFF
TGTGCCAGCAGCCTCCGGACTAGCGGTGGCGGGGAGCTGTTTTTT
>TRBJ1-5|once|.|TRBV30
CAGGRGRDQPQHF
TGTGCCGGCGGCCGAGGGAGAGATCAGCCCCAGCATTTT
>TRBJ2-2|.|.|TRBV12-5
CASGLGQGSTGELFF
TGTGCTAGTGGTTTGGGGCAGGGGAGCACCGGGGAGCTGTTTTTT
>TRBJ2-3|.|TRBD2|TRBV19
CASTLDPDSGRSTDTQYF
TGTGCCAGTACCCTGGACCCGGATAGCGGGAGAAGTACAGATACGCAGTATTTT
>TRBJ1-6|.|.|TRBV27
CASSLNRNSPLHF
TGTGCCAGCAGTTTGAACAGGAATTCACCCCTCCACTTT